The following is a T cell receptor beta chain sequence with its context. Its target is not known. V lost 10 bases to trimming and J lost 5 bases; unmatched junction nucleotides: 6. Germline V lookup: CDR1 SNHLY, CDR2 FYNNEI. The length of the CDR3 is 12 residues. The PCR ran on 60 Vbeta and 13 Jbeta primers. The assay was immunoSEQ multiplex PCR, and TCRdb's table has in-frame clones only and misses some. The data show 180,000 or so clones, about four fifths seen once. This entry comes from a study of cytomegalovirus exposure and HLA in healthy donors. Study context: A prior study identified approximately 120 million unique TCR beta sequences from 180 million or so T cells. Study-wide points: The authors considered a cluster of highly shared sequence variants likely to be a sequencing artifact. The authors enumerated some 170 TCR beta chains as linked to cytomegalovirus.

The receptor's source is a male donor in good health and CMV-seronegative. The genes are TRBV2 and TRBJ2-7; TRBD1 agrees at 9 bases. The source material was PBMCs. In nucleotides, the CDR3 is TGTGCCATAGGGACAGGGTGGGACGAGCAGTACTTC. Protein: CAIGTGWDEQYF.